Sequencing of this T cell receptor (beta chain) was carried out in a study of shared clonotypes between healthy human individuals. Trimming cost V 5 bases and J 2 bases, with 14 bases left between them. The CDR3 is 15 residues long. Germline V CDR1 and CDR2: SGHNT, YENEEA. How the authors handled the data: Without quality scores, immunoSEQ junctional reads could not be filtered like full-length reads. The table came from immunoSEQ multiplex PCR; TCRdb's copy has only in-frame clones and leaves some out. That table furnishes V, J and clone size, whereas the DNA furnished D and trimming. The data contain millions of clones, approximately 90% of them singletons. Participating donors were healthy, HIV-negative adults free of recent acute infections or vaccinations.

Sequenced material: naive CD4+ T cells sorted from blood. Sample subset: CD45RA+ positively selected. The genes are TRBV11-3 and TRBJ2-3, with D maybe TRBD2 (6 bases). This TCR derives from a young man in good health. The CDR3 is CASSPTGGVTDTQYF. In DNA form, the CDR3 reads TGTGCCAGCAGCCCCACTGGCGGGGTCACAGATACGCAGTATTTT.